Listed here is a single TCR beta chain. Since a much larger clone is just one base distant, this may be a read error. Lacking the conserved final phenylalanine or tryptophan, this CDR3 likely reflects a read error. The data derive from a study of T cells in Graves' hyperthyroidism and ophthalmopathy. Recently diagnosed hyperthyroidism of less than 2 months' duration affected patients aged 18 to 65. The V end lost 5 bases, the J end lost 3 bases, and 13 bases lay between the germline ends. Germline V gene lookup returns CDR1 SGHTA and CDR2 FQGNSA. CDR3 length: 14 amino acids. TCR beta CDR3 sequences were amplified from RNA transcripts. HTBI primers were employed in a first-round RT-PCR of the TCR CDR3. One entry per CDR3 protein results from TCRdb running MiXCR on the multiplex PCR reads. The sample carries around 700,000 distinct CDR3 sequences, 35% recorded once.

The origin of this receptor is a middle-aged woman with Graves' hyperthyroidism. J is TRBJ1-2 and V is TRBV7-2; D is uncertain. Material for sequencing was blood. The CDR3 protein is CASSVAGQDYGYTL. DNA for the CDR3: TGTGCCAGCAGCGTTGCAGGTCAGGACTATGGCTACACCCTC.